The rows below give T cell receptor beta chains drawn from one sample of a study of T cells after yellow fever vaccination. Via MiXCR, TCRdb re-called the 5' RACE reads, giving one row per CDR3 protein. Here the sample spans some 160,000 distinct CDR3 sequences, about a tenth being singletons. This specimen was CD8+ T cells sorted from PBMCs, taken 45 days after the yellow fever booster vaccination. These receptors were obtained from a man aged 18 to 29 who received the YFV17D yellow fever vaccine. Both conserved end residues are part of each CDR3. Fields, in order: clone size, D gene, V gene, J gene, CDR3 protein, CDR3 DNA. The D gene is left open where the match is weak. Clone sizes are given selectively: once, few, many, or a class where the clone is expanded.

size: .
D: .
V: TRBV2
J: TRBJ2-7
CDR3: CASSEAPSLYEQYF
DNA: TGTGCCAGCAGTGAAGCCCCGTCCCTCTACGAGCAGTACTTC

size: few
D: .
V: TRBV6-2/TRBV6-3
J: TRBJ2-7
CDR3: CASSLENNGNEQYF
DNA: TGTGCCAGCAGTTTGGAGAATAACGGGAACGAGCAGTACTTC

size: .
D: .
V: TRBV29-1
J: TRBJ1-1
CDR3: CSVATRGTEAFF
DNA: TGCAGCGTTGCGACTCGGGGGACTGAAGCTTTCTTT

size: .
D: TRBD2
V: TRBV12-3/TRBV12-4
J: TRBJ2-1
CDR3: CASSLGRGADEQFF
DNA: TGTGCCAGCAGTTTAGGGCGGGGGGCCGACGAGCAGTTCTTC

size: .
D: TRBD2
V: TRBV7-6
J: TRBJ2-5
CDR3: CASSQRLAGGQETQYF
DNA: TGTGCCAGCAGCCAAAGACTAGCGGGGGGACAAGAGACCCAGTACTTC

size: once
D: .
V: TRBV6-1
J: TRBJ1-1
CDR3: CASSEADGGYTEAFF
DNA: TGTGCCAGCAGTGAAGCTGATGGCGGCTACACTGAAGCTTTCTTT

size: .
D: .
V: TRBV13
J: TRBJ1-1
CDR3: CASSLGETGNTEAFF
DNA: TGTGCCAGCAGCTTAGGGGAAACAGGGAACACTGAAGCTTTCTTT

size: .
D: .
V: TRBV7-9
J: TRBJ1-5
CDR3: CASSLGLADQPQHF
DNA: TGTGCCAGCAGCTTAGGACTGGCTGATCAGCCCCAGCATTTT

size: .
D: .
V: TRBV6-6
J: TRBJ1-5
CDR3: CASSLWTHESNQPQHF
DNA: TGTGCCAGCAGTCTCTGGACGCACGAGAGCAATCAGCCCCAGCATTTT

size: few
D: .
V: TRBV27
J: TRBJ2-3
CDR3: CASHSTPDTQYF
DNA: TGTGCCAGCCACTCCACACCCGATACGCAGTATTTT

size: many
D: .
V: TRBV20-1
J: TRBJ1-1
CDR3: CSAPGGDTEAFF
DNA: TGCAGTGCTCCCGGAGGGGACACTGAAGCTTTCTTT

size: .
D: .
V: TRBV4-1
J: TRBJ1-2
CDR3: CASSQVMGGGYTF
DNA: TGCGCCAGCAGCCAAGTAATGGGAGGGGGCTACACCTTC

size: few
D: .
V: TRBV6-6
J: TRBJ2-5
CDR3: CASSRPGWETQYF
DNA: TGTGCCAGCAGTCGCCCAGGGTGGGAGACCCAGTACTTC

size: few
D: TRBD2
V: TRBV10-3
J: TRBJ2-3
CDR3: CAISVPSGGPSTDTQYF
DNA: TGTGCCATCAGTGTACCTAGCGGGGGCCCGAGCACAGATACGCAGTATTTT

size: .
D: TRBD1
V: TRBV6-5
J: TRBJ1-4
CDR3: CASRGTGVNEKLFF
DNA: TGTGCCAGCAGGGGGACAGGGGTAAATGAAAAACTGTTTTTT

size: .
D: .
V: TRBV3-1
J: TRBJ1-2
CDR3: CASSQDRALGVRYGYTF
DNA: TGTGCCAGCAGCCAAGATAGAGCACTGGGGGTCCGGTATGGCTACACCTTC

size: few
D: .
V: TRBV5-4
J: TRBJ2-7
CDR3: CASSLARDYEQYF
DNA: TGTGCCAGCAGCTTGGCCAGGGACTACGAGCAGTACTTC

size: many
D: .
V: TRBV6-5
J: TRBJ1-1
CDR3: CASSYSKGLNTEAFF
DNA: TGTGCCAGCAGTTACTCGAAGGGGCTGAACACTGAAGCTTTCTTT

size: .
D: .
V: TRBV3-1
J: TRBJ2-7
CDR3: CASSPLGDYEQYF
DNA: TGTGCCAGCAGCCCCCTGGGGGACTACGAGCAGTACTTC

size: many
D: .
V: TRBV25-1
J: TRBJ1-1
CDR3: CASSESVEAFF
DNA: TGTGCCAGCAGTGAATCAGTTGAAGCTTTCTTT

size: few
D: .
V: TRBV6-6
J: TRBJ2-5
CDR3: CASRTPIQETQYF
DNA: TGTGCCAGCAGAACCCCTATTCAAGAGACCCAGTACTTC

size: few
D: TRBD2
V: TRBV27
J: TRBJ2-1
CDR3: CASSGSSGGAGEQFF
DNA: TGTGCCAGCAGCGGTTCTAGCGGGGGGGCCGGGGAGCAGTTCTTC

size: few
D: .
V: TRBV5-5
J: TRBJ2-1
CDR3: CASSLAWSSYNEQFF
DNA: TGTGCCAGCAGCTTAGCTTGGAGCTCCTACAATGAGCAGTTCTTC

size: few
D: .
V: TRBV12-3/TRBV12-4
J: TRBJ1-1
CDR3: CASIPDGNTEAFF
DNA: TGTGCCAGCATCCCGGACGGAAACACTGAAGCTTTCTTT